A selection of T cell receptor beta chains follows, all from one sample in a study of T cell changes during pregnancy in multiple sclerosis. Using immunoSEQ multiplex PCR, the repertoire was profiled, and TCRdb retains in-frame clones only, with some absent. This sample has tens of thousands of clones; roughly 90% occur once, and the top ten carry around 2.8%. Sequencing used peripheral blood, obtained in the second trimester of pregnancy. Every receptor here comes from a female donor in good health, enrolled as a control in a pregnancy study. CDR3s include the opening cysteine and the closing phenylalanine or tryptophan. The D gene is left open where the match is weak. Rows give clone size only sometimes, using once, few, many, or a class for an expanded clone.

CDR3 protein: CASSRDTGTSGRRGGKNIQYF; CDR3 DNA: TGTGCCAGCAGCCGGGACACCGGGACTAGCGGGAGGAGGGGAGGCAAAAACATTCAGTACTTC; clone size: .; J gene: TRBJ2-4; D gene: TRBD2; V gene: TRBV28
CDR3 protein: CSVTLDSQEAFF; CDR3 DNA: TGCAGCGTGACCCTAGACAGCCAGGAAGCCTTCTTT; clone size: .; J gene: TRBJ1-1; D gene: .; V gene: TRBV29-1
CDR3 protein: CASSLPFRLAGGRQTQYF; CDR3 DNA: TGTGCCAGCAGCTTACCGTTCCGCCTAGCGGGGGGGCGTCAGACGCAGTATTTT; clone size: .; J gene: TRBJ2-3; D gene: TRBD2; V gene: TRBV7-8
CDR3 protein: CASSLVVTAEAFF; CDR3 DNA: TGTGCCAGCAGCTTAGTCGTGACAGCGGAAGCTTTCTTT; clone size: .; J gene: TRBJ1-1; D gene: .; V gene: TRBV7-8
CDR3 protein: CASSFSGGAVVETQYF; CDR3 DNA: TGTGCCAGCAGTTTTAGCGGGGGGGCGGTCGTAGAGACCCAGTACTTC; clone size: .; J gene: TRBJ2-5; D gene: TRBD2; V gene: TRBV9
CDR3 protein: CASSQGDYEFTDTQYF; CDR3 DNA: TGTGCCAGCAGCCAAGGGGACTATGAATTCACAGATACGCAGTATTTT; clone size: .; J gene: TRBJ2-3; D gene: TRBD2; V gene: TRBV4-2
CDR3 protein: CASGGAKTGYTF; CDR3 DNA: TGTGCCAGCGGCGGGGCTAAGACGGGCTACACCTTC; clone size: few; J gene: TRBJ1-2; D gene: .; V gene: TRBV28
CDR3 protein: CATSPGRFNEKLFF; CDR3 DNA: TGTGCCACCAGCCCAGGCAGGTTTAATGAAAAACTGTTTTTT; clone size: .; J gene: TRBJ1-4; D gene: .; V gene: TRBV15
CDR3 protein: CASGLNYEQFF; CDR3 DNA: TGTGCTAGTGGTTTGAACTATGAGCAGTTCTTC; clone size: .; J gene: TRBJ2-1; D gene: .; V gene: TRBV12-5
CDR3 protein: CATSIAGTQETQYF; CDR3 DNA: TGTGCCACCAGCATAGCGGGGACACAAGAGACCCAGTACTTC; clone size: .; J gene: TRBJ2-5; D gene: TRBD2; V gene: TRBV15
CDR3 protein: CASSFNYGYTF; CDR3 DNA: TGTGCCAGCTCTTTTAACTATGGCTACACCTTC; clone size: .; J gene: TRBJ1-2; D gene: .; V gene: TRBV6-6
CDR3 protein: CASSQGLAGLTDTQYF; CDR3 DNA: TGTGCCAGCAGCCAGGGACTAGCGGGATTAACAGATACGCAGTATTTT; clone size: .; J gene: TRBJ2-3; D gene: TRBD2; V gene: TRBV7-9
CDR3 protein: CASSLPAANGGAGDTQYF; CDR3 DNA: TGTGCCAGCAGCCTACCTGCGGCTAACGGGGGGGCTGGAGATACGCAGTATTTT; clone size: .; J gene: TRBJ2-3; D gene: TRBD2; V gene: TRBV5-6
CDR3 protein: CASSRQGEGANYGYTF; CDR3 DNA: TGTGCCAGCAGCCGACAGGGAGAGGGAGCTAACTATGGCTACACCTTC; clone size: once; J gene: TRBJ1-2; D gene: .; V gene: TRBV21-1
CDR3 protein: CAWSFRGLVNNNEQFF; CDR3 DNA: TGTGCCTGGAGTTTCCGAGGACTAGTAAACAACAATGAGCAGTTCTTC; clone size: .; J gene: TRBJ2-1; D gene: TRBD2; V gene: TRBV30
CDR3 protein: CASSQDGVAGADTQYF; CDR3 DNA: TGTGCCAGCAGCCAAGATGGGGTAGCGGGAGCAGATACGCAGTATTTT; clone size: few; J gene: TRBJ2-3; D gene: TRBD2; V gene: TRBV4-2
CDR3 protein: CASKSRYEQYF; CDR3 DNA: TGTGCCAGCAAGTCGAGATACGAGCAGTACTTC; clone size: .; J gene: TRBJ2-7; D gene: .; V gene: TRBV28
CDR3 protein: CASSLGTAISGNTIYF; CDR3 DNA: TGTGCCAGCAGCCTCGGGACAGCCATCTCTGGAAACACCATATATTTT; clone size: once; J gene: TRBJ1-3; D gene: TRBD1; V gene: TRBV9
CDR3 protein: CSAQRGYEQYF; CDR3 DNA: TGCAGTGCCCAGCGGGGGTACGAGCAGTACTTC; clone size: .; J gene: TRBJ2-7; D gene: TRBD2; V gene: TRBV20-1
CDR3 protein: CASSSDGLAGASEQFF; CDR3 DNA: TGTGCCAGCAGCTCAGACGGACTAGCGGGGGCTAGTGAGCAGTTCTTC; clone size: .; J gene: TRBJ2-1; D gene: TRBD2; V gene: TRBV7-2
CDR3 protein: CASNRLMTRNNEQFF; CDR3 DNA: TGTGCCAGCAACAGGCTAATGACGAGGAACAATGAGCAGTTCTTC; clone size: .; J gene: TRBJ2-1; D gene: .; V gene: TRBV2
CDR3 protein: CASSYSGGWEKLFF; CDR3 DNA: TGTGCCAGCAGTTACTCGGGGGGATGGGAAAAACTGTTTTTT; clone size: once; J gene: TRBJ1-4; D gene: .; V gene: TRBV6-6
CDR3 protein: CASSLGVYSGEQYF; CDR3 DNA: TGTGCCAGCAGCTTAGGGGTCTACTCGGGCGAGCAGTACTTC; clone size: .; J gene: TRBJ2-7; D gene: .; V gene: TRBV13
CDR3 protein: CASSPDTNYGYTF; CDR3 DNA: TGTGCCAGCTCACCAGACACTAACTATGGCTACACCTTC; clone size: .; J gene: TRBJ1-2; D gene: .; V gene: TRBV18
CDR3 protein: CASSFGGGGETQYF; CDR3 DNA: TGCGCCAGCAGCTTCGGGGGAGGAGGTGAGACCCAGTACTTC; clone size: .; J gene: TRBJ2-5; D gene: .; V gene: TRBV5-1
CDR3 protein: CASSPRTGAEQYF; CDR3 DNA: TGTGCCAGCAGCCCCCGGACAGGGGCCGAGCAGTACTTC; clone size: .; J gene: TRBJ2-7; D gene: TRBD1; V gene: TRBV7-9
CDR3 protein: CASSRAAGNSYEQYF; CDR3 DNA: TGTGCCAGCAGCCGGGCGGCGGGGAACTCCTACGAGCAGTACTTC; clone size: .; J gene: TRBJ2-7; D gene: .; V gene: TRBV11-2
CDR3 protein: CSVTPQTGGANEQYF; CDR3 DNA: TGCAGCGTCACACCGCAGACAGGGGGCGCCAACGAGCAGTACTTC; clone size: .; J gene: TRBJ2-7; D gene: TRBD1; V gene: TRBV29-1
CDR3 protein: CASSRQGPDTGELFF; CDR3 DNA: TGTGCCAGCTCCCGACAGGGTCCGGACACCGGGGAGCTGTTTTTT; clone size: .; J gene: TRBJ2-2; D gene: TRBD1; V gene: TRBV6-6
CDR3 protein: CASSLSWTVGTQYF; CDR3 DNA: TGTGCCAGCAGTTTATCCTGGACAGTGGGGACCCAGTACTTC; clone size: .; J gene: TRBJ2-5; D gene: .; V gene: TRBV27
CDR3 protein: CASSSHPEPHEQYF; CDR3 DNA: TGTGCCAGCAGTTCGCACCCCGAGCCCCACGAGCAGTACTTC; clone size: .; J gene: TRBJ2-7; D gene: .; V gene: TRBV28
CDR3 protein: CAWNEVSEYNEQFF; CDR3 DNA: TGTGCCTGGAATGAGGTGAGCGAGTACAATGAGCAGTTCTTC; clone size: once; J gene: TRBJ2-1; D gene: .; V gene: TRBV30
CDR3 protein: CASSKSRGNQPQHF; CDR3 DNA: TGTGCCAGCAGCAAAAGTCGGGGCAATCAGCCCCAGCATTTT; clone size: once; J gene: TRBJ1-5; D gene: .; V gene: TRBV28
CDR3 protein: CASSPRTGVDNSPLHF; CDR3 DNA: TGCGCCAGCAGCCCCCGGACAGGGGTGGATAATTCACCCCTCCACTTT; clone size: .; J gene: TRBJ1-6; D gene: TRBD1; V gene: TRBV4-3
CDR3 protein: CASSQVAREGPDEQFF; CDR3 DNA: TGCGCCAGCAGCCAAGTAGCGCGGGAGGGCCCGGATGAGCAGTTCTTC; clone size: .; J gene: TRBJ2-1; D gene: TRBD2; V gene: TRBV4-3
CDR3 protein: CASSFNQGRQETQYF; CDR3 DNA: TGTGCCAGCAGCTTTAATCAAGGCAGGCAAGAGACCCAGTACTTC; clone size: .; J gene: TRBJ2-5; D gene: .; V gene: TRBV7-9
CDR3 protein: CASSPFATGGGYGYTF; CDR3 DNA: TGTGCCAGCAGCCCCTTCGCGACAGGGGGCGGCTATGGCTACACCTTC; clone size: .; J gene: TRBJ1-2; D gene: TRBD1; V gene: TRBV7-9
CDR3 protein: CASSFGTSGRGPSRF; CDR3 DNA: TGTGCCAGCAGTTTTGGGACTAGCGGGAGGGGACCCTCCCGCTTC; clone size: .; J gene: TRBJ2-7; D gene: TRBD2; V gene: TRBV28
CDR3 protein: CASSPGAAGGLRDTQYF; CDR3 DNA: TGTGCCAGCAGCCCGGGGGCTGCGGGAGGGCTTAGAGATACGCAGTATTTT; clone size: .; J gene: TRBJ2-3; D gene: TRBD2; V gene: TRBV7-3
CDR3 protein: CASSINGITDTQYF; CDR3 DNA: TGTGCCAGTAGTATTAACGGGATCACAGATACGCAGTATTTT; clone size: .; J gene: TRBJ2-3; D gene: .; V gene: TRBV19
CDR3 protein: CASRLVGGQGSGNTEAFF; CDR3 DNA: TGTGCAAGTCGCTTAGTAGGTGGACAGGGGTCGGGGAACACTGAAGCTTTCTTT; clone size: .; J gene: TRBJ1-1; D gene: .; V gene: TRBV12-2
CDR3 protein: CASSQRGGIDQPQHF; CDR3 DNA: TGTGCCAGCAGCCAGAGAGGGGGTATAGATCAGCCCCAGCATTTT; clone size: .; J gene: TRBJ1-5; D gene: .; V gene: TRBV7-2
CDR3 protein: CASTLTGTGNEQFF; CDR3 DNA: TGTGCCAGCACCCTGACAGGGACGGGGAATGAGCAGTTCTTC; clone size: .; J gene: TRBJ2-1; D gene: TRBD1; V gene: TRBV28
CDR3 protein: CASSRERGRHVNTEAFF; CDR3 DNA: TGTGCCAGTAGTAGGGAAAGGGGCCGACATGTGAACACTGAAGCTTTCTTT; clone size: .; J gene: TRBJ1-1; D gene: .; V gene: TRBV19
CDR3 protein: CASSQDLGRAAKNIQYF; CDR3 DNA: TGCGCCAGCAGCCAAGATTTAGGCAGGGCGGCCAAAAACATTCAGTACTTC; clone size: once; J gene: TRBJ2-4; D gene: .; V gene: TRBV4-3
CDR3 protein: CASSNRFLTEAFF; CDR3 DNA: TGTGCCAGTAGCAACAGGTTTCTCACTGAAGCTTTCTTT; clone size: few; J gene: TRBJ1-1; D gene: .; V gene: TRBV19
CDR3 protein: CSAGTGNDGELFF; CDR3 DNA: TGCAGCGCAGGGACTGGGAACGACGGGGAGCTGTTTTTT; clone size: .; J gene: TRBJ2-2; D gene: .; V gene: TRBV29-1